This is a list of T cell receptor beta chains from one sample in a study of blood T cell repertoires in COVID-19. TCRdb's table, derived via immunoSEQ multiplex PCR, lists solely in-frame clones and lacks some. The sample contains about 150,000 clones, roughly 88% of which appear only once. Sequencing was done on a sample of peripheral blood. These receptors all come from a woman aged 55-75 years with COVID-19, enrolled during active disease. Both conserved end residues are part of each CDR3. A D gene is named only where the DNA matches it firmly. Clone size is given for some rows only: seen once, a few or many times, or a class if the clone is expanded.

>.|TRBV2|.|TRBJ1-2
TGTGCCAGCAGGGGGGGACTGCTAAATAACTATGGCTACACCTTC
CASRGGLLNNYGYTF
>TRBD1|TRBV24-1|.|TRBJ1-2
TGTGCCACCAGTGAAGGGGGACAGGGGGCAGGCTACACCTTC
CATSEGGQGAGYTF
>.|TRBV27|once|TRBJ2-1
TGTGCCAGCAGTTTATCGATTAGCTCCTACAATGAGCAGTTCTTC
CASSLSISSYNEQFF
>.|TRBV3-1/TRBV3-2|.|TRBJ1-5
TGTGCCAGCAGCCCTGGAGACAGGTCGGAATACGTCAATCAGCCCCAGCATTTT
CASSPGDRSEYVNQPQHF
>TRBD1|TRBV29-1|.|TRBJ1-3
TGCAGCGGCGGGACAGGATTAGAGAACACCATATATTTT
CSGGTGLENTIYF
>.|TRBV6-2/TRBV6-3|.|TRBJ2-2
TGTGCCAGCAGTTACTTGCGGGGGCACTCGAACACCGGGGAGCTGTTTTTT
CASSYLRGHSNTGELFF
>.|TRBV9|.|TRBJ2-4
TGTGCCAGCAGCGTAGACGGCTCCGGGGACATTCAGTACTTC
CASSVDGSGDIQYF
>.|TRBV2|.|TRBJ2-3
TGTGCCAGCCGTGGGAGCGAGGGACTCTCTCCCCCTCAAACAGATACGCAGTATTTT
CASRGSEGLSPPQTDTQYF
>TRBD2|TRBV11-2|.|TRBJ2-3
TGTGCCAGCAGCTTAGGACTAGCGGGGGGACAAGATACGCAGTATTTT
CASSLGLAGGQDTQYF
>TRBD2|TRBV7-2|.|TRBJ2-5
TGTGCCAGCAGCTCTCGACTAGCGGGGGAACCCCAAGAGACCCAGTACTTC
CASSSRLAGEPQETQYF
>.|TRBV13|.|TRBJ2-3
TGTGCCAGCAGCTTAGAATCAGGGTGGGGCACAGATACGCAGTATTTT
CASSLESGWGTDTQYF
>.|TRBV19|.|TRBJ2-5
TGTGCCAGTAGTATTCCCGGGCAAGAGACCCAGTACTTC
CASSIPGQETQYF
>TRBD2|TRBV3-1/TRBV3-2|.|TRBJ2-3
TGTGCCAGCAGCCAAGGTAGAAGCGGGGCTAGCACAGATACGCAGTATTTT
CASSQGRSGASTDTQYF
>.|TRBV5-5|.|TRBJ2-7
TGTGCCAGCAGCTTGGGGTTACAGGGGGGGACGCAGTACTTC
CASSLGLQGGTQYF
>TRBD1|TRBV30|once|TRBJ1-2
TGTGCCTGGAGTAAGGACAGGGGGCGATCCTATGGCTACACCTTC
CAWSKDRGRSYGYTF
>TRBD2|TRBV28|.|TRBJ2-3
TGTGCCAGCAGTCCCGGGGGGGCCAAAGATACGCAGTATTTT
CASSPGGAKDTQYF
>.|TRBV15|.|TRBJ1-6
TGTGCCACCAGCAGGAAGGGGACGTTCGGCTACTCTCGGGGGAGTTCACCCCTCCACTTT
CATSRKGTFGYSRGSSPLHF
>TRBD2|TRBV7-7|.|TRBJ2-1
TGTGCTAGCAGCTTAGGGAGGGGCCCAGGTAATGAGCAGTTCTTC
CASSLGRGPGNEQFF
>TRBD2|TRBV7-9|.|TRBJ2-3
TGTGCCAGCAGCTCTAGGACTAGCGGCCCCTCGGATACGCAGTATTTT
CASSSRTSGPSDTQYF
>.|TRBV5-6|.|TRBJ1-3
TGTGCCAGCAGCTTGTTCGAAACGAGCTCTGGAAACACCATATATTTT
CASSLFETSSGNTIYF
>.|TRBV24-1|few|TRBJ1-1
TGTGCCACACAGGACATGGCAGGGACTGAAGCTTTCTTT
CATQDMAGTEAFF
>.|TRBV4-1|.|TRBJ1-2
TGCGCCAGCAGCCAAGGCAGGGGTGATGGCTACACCTTC
CASSQGRGDGYTF
>TRBD1|TRBV5-1|.|TRBJ2-5
TGCGCCAGCAGCCTGGGACAGGGCGGAGAGACCCAGTACTTC
CASSLGQGGETQYF
>.|TRBV7-8|few|TRBJ1-5
TGTGCCAGCAGCCAATCAGGGAGCAATCAGCCCCAGCATTTT
CASSQSGSNQPQHF
>.|TRBV4-2|once|TRBJ2-7
TGTGCCAGCAGCCAAGATTTACAAATATACGAGCAGTACTTC
CASSQDLQIYEQYF
>.|TRBV4-2|.|TRBJ1-5
TGTGCCAGCAGCCAAGAAAACGGCGGGGGAATCAAGCCCCAGCATTTT
CASSQENGGGIKPQHF
>.|TRBV3-1/TRBV3-2|few|TRBJ1-2
TGTGCCAGCAGCCAAGAGTCGGATGGCTACACCTTC
CASSQESDGYTF
>TRBD1|TRBV5-1|.|TRBJ1-4
TGCGCCAGCAGCTCAACAGGGGTTCCTGAAAAACTGTTTTTT
CASSSTGVPEKLFF
>TRBD2|TRBV2|.|TRBJ2-2
TGTGCCAGCAGTGAGCTAGCGGGGTCGAACACCGGGGAGCTGTTTTTT
CASSELAGSNTGELFF
>.|TRBV27|.|TRBJ2-7
TGTGCCAGCAGAAGTACAGGTTCCTACGAGCAGTACTTC
CASRSTGSYEQYF
>.|TRBV24-1|.|TRBJ2-5
TGTGCCACCAGTGACGGAGAGACCCAGTACTTC
CATSDGETQYF
>TRBD1|TRBV5-1|.|TRBJ2-7
TGCGCCAGCAGCTTGGAGGGACAGGAGCCCTACGAGCAGTACTTC
CASSLEGQEPYEQYF
>.|TRBV6-6|.|TRBJ1-2
TGTGCCAGCAGTTACTCCGGTCGGGGGAACTATGGCTACACCTTC
CASSYSGRGNYGYTF
>.|TRBV21-1|once|TRBJ1-5
TGTGCCAGCAGGACCGGGACAGGGAGGAAGAAGCCCCAGCATTTT
CASRTGTGRKKPQHF
>TRBD1|TRBV19|.|TRBJ2-2
TGTGCCAGTAGTAGGAAGGGACAGGGTAGTGAGGAGCTGTTTTTT
CASSRKGQGSEELFF
>TRBD1|TRBV5-8|.|TRBJ1-4
TGTGCCAGCAGCTTAGCCCGGGACAGGGTGGCGACTAATGAAAAACTGTTTTTT
CASSLARDRVATNEKLFF
>TRBD2|TRBV4-2|.|TRBJ2-7
TGTGCCAGCAGCCAAGACTTGGACTACCAGCGGGGGGGCTTGTACGAGCAGTACTTC
CASSQDLDYQRGGLYEQYF
>TRBD1|TRBV2|.|TRBJ1-5
TGTGCCAGCAGTGAAGCATCGGACAGGGTCGAGCAGCCCCAGCATTTT
CASSEASDRVEQPQHF
>.|TRBV4-1|.|TRBJ1-1
TGCGCCAGCAGCCAAGATCAGGGAACGAACACTGAAGCTTTCTTT
CASSQDQGTNTEAFF
>TRBD1|TRBV18|.|TRBJ1-5
TGTGCCAGCTCACCGGGGGACAGAGATCAGCCCCAGCATTTT
CASSPGDRDQPQHF
>TRBD2|TRBV7-8|.|TRBJ2-7
TGTGCCAGCAGCTCAGGCGGGGGGGCCTACGAGCAGTACTTC
CASSSGGGAYEQYF
>TRBD1|TRBV5-5|.|TRBJ1-4
TGTGCCAGCAGCCCGTTCCTGGGACAGGGGGCTGAAAAACTGTTTTTT
CASSPFLGQGAEKLFF
>TRBD2|TRBV5-6|.|TRBJ2-5
TGTGCCAGCAGCTTCGCTAGCGGGGGGGCCGGGGAGACCCAGTACTTC
CASSFASGGAGETQYF
>TRBD1|TRBV10-1|.|TRBJ2-1
TGCGCCAGCAGTGAGGACGGGACAGCCAATGAGCAGTTCTTC
CASSEDGTANEQFF
>.|TRBV19|.|TRBJ1-5
TGTGCCAGTAGCCGGGGGGGCGGCAATCAGCCCCAGCATTTT
CASSRGGGNQPQHF
>.|TRBV29-1|.|TRBJ2-3
TGCAGCGTTGCCCGGACTACCGAGGATACGCAGTATTTT
CSVARTTEDTQYF
>.|TRBV11-2|.|TRBJ1-4
TGTGCCAGCAGCTTAGATCTCGAGGCAGGACTGAATGAAAAACTGTTTTTT
CASSLDLEAGLNEKLFF